Each of the 8 T cell receptor beta chains below was sequenced from the same sample in a study of cytomegalovirus exposure and HLA in healthy donors. The PCR contained 60 Vbeta and 13 Jbeta primers. Libraries were prepared by immunoSEQ multiplex PCR; TCRdb keeps only in-frame clonotypes and omits some of them. The profile covers around 160,000 clones, with roughly four fifths appearing a single time and more than 7% taken by the ten largest. The sequencing input was PBMCs. All receptors derive from a male donor in good health and CMV-seropositive.

The rearrangement uses TRBV5-1 and TRBJ2-5; 7 positions match TRBD1. The germline V gene encodes CDR1 SGHRS and CDR2 YFSETQ. The CDR3 contains 14 residues. Trimming removed 4 bases from V and 1 base from J; junction bases left unmatched: 4. CDR3 DNA sequence: TGCGCCAGCAGCACGGGGACAGCCCAAGAGACCCAGTACTTC. It codes for CASSTGTAQETQYF.

V and J are TRBV5-1 and TRBJ2-1; D is possibly TRBD1 (6 bases). This CDR3 is built from 17 residues. Trimming took 6 bases from V and 0 from J, leaving 19 bases between them. Germline CDR1 is SGHRS and CDR2 is YFSETQ. The CDR3, as DNA: TGCGCCAGCAAACGGGGACAAGGGTTTAGCTCCTACAATGAGCAGTTCTTC. Translated, it gives CASKRGQGFSSYNEQFF.

In this sample, this clone turned up once. The V call is TRBV2, the J call TRBJ1-2, with D unclear. Between the trimmed V and J ends, which lost 2 bases and 7 bases, there was a span of 8 bases. CDR1 and CDR2 from the germline V gene are SNHLY and FYNNEI. The CDR3 length is 12 residues. The CDR3 nucleotides read TGTGCCAGCAGTGAAACTGATAGTGGCTACACCTTC. This sequence encodes CASSETDSGYTF.

This chain links TRBV30 with TRBJ1-1; TRBD1 might be the D (6 bases). In germline, CDR1 is GTSNPN, CDR2 SVGIG (reference sequence). The V and J ends lost 1 base and 9 bases respectively, with 12 bases between them. CDR3 length: 12 amino acids. This CDR3 is CAWSGQGKKAFF. DNA for the CDR3: TGTGCCTGGAGTGGGCAGGGGAAGAAAGCTTTCTTT.

The chain carries TRBV30 and TRBJ1-1; D is perhaps TRBD1 (5 bases). V was shortened by 4 bases and J by 11 bases, with 11 bases between the two germline ends. CDR3 size: 10 residues. From germline, CDR1 is GTSNPN and CDR2 SVGIG (reference sequence). The CDR3 sequence is CAWTAGEAFF. The CDR3 bases are TGTGCCTGGACAGCGGGGGAGGCTTTCTTT.

The rearrangement joins TRBV6-1 to TRBJ1-6, with 8 nucleotides matching TRBD1. CDR1 MNHNS and CDR2 SASEGT come from the germline V gene. The CDR3 length is 14 residues. Losses at the gene ends were 8 bases for V and 10 bases for J; bases not matched to a gene: 10. The CDR3 sequence: CASGYDRGNSPLHF. The CDR3 DNA reads TGTGCCAGCGGATACGACAGGGGTAACTCACCCCTCCACTTT.

J is TRBJ1-2 and V is TRBV7-9; D perhaps matches TRBD1 (6 bases). CDR1 is SEHNR and CDR2 is FQNEAQ in the germline V gene (reference sequence). The CDR3 extends over 14 amino acids. Trimming left V 4 bases short and J 7 bases short, with 16 bases between. The CDR3 is CASSSGAEVAGYTF. As DNA, the CDR3 is TGTGCCAGCAGCTCAGGGGCCGAGGTGGCTGGCTACACCTTC.

This chain connects TRBV30 to TRBJ2-2, with D maybe TRBD2 (7 bases). Germline V gene data show CDR1 as GTSNPN and CDR2 as SVGIG (reference sequence). There are 15 residues in the CDR3. The germline V and J ends were trimmed by 3 bases and 5 bases, with 16 bases remaining between them. This chain's CDR3 is CAWRWGGAGTGELFF. The CDR3 coding sequence is TGTGCCTGGAGGTGGGGGGGGGCGGGGACCGGGGAGCTGTTTTTT. Full variable domain (missing parts from reference TRBV30 and TRBJ2-2): SQTIHQWPATLVQPVGSPLSLECTVEGTSNPNLYWYRQAAGRGLQLLFYSVGIGQISSEVPQNLSASRPQDRQFILSSKKLLLSDSGFYLCAWRWGGAGTGELFFGEGSRLTVL.